These 21 T cell receptor beta chains share one sample of origin, sequenced in a study of T cells after yellow fever vaccination. TCRdb called the 5' RACE reads again in MiXCR, with one record for every CDR3 protein. The table lists 500,000 to 550,000 distinct CDR3 sequences, around a fifth of them singletons. The specimen comprised PBMCs, sampled 21 days after the first yellow fever vaccination. The receptors originated from a man between 18 and 29 years old who received the YFV17D yellow fever vaccine.

This sequence joins TRBV5-1 and TRBJ1-6; D is undetermined. CDR1 SGHRS and CDR2 YFSETQ come from the germline V gene. The CDR3 totals 15 residues. The V gene lost 1 base and the J gene lost 5 bases, with 10 bases spanning the gap. The CDR3 sequence is CASSLRSGDNSPLHF. The CDR3 bases are TGCGCCAGCAGCTTGCGGTCAGGCGATAATTCACCCCTCCACTTT. Variable domain in full (rest from reference TRBV5-1 and TRBJ1-6): KAGVTQTPRYLIKTRGQQVTLSCSPISGHRSVSWYQQTPGQGLQFLFEYFSETQRNKGNFPGRFSGRQFSNSRSEMNVSTLELGDSALYLCASSLRSGDNSPLHFGNGTRLTVT.

This sequence joins TRBV5-5 and TRBJ2-2; D may match TRBD1 or TRBD2 (6 bases each). CDR3 size: 15 residues. Germline V gene data show CDR1 as SGHKS and CDR2 as YYEKEE (reference sequence). The V end was cut by 5 bases, the J end by 4 bases, with 15 bases between. The CDR3 DNA reads TGTGCCAGCAGACCCCCTCGGGGGCTCACCGGGGAGCTGTTTTTT. Encoded protein: CASRPPRGLTGELFF.

The chain uses TRBV5-1 and TRBJ2-2, with 9 bases matching TRBD1. V shed 5 bases, J shed 7 bases, and the junction held 6 bases outside the gene matches. CDR3 length: 14 amino acids. Germline lookup yields CDR1 SGHRS and CDR2 YFSETQ. CDR3 sequence: CASREQGADGELFF. CDR3 DNA sequence: TGCGCCAGCAGAGAACAGGGGGCGGACGGGGAGCTGTTTTTT.

The rearrangement joins TRBV7-9 to TRBJ2-4, with D possibly matching TRBD1 (6 bases). Germline-derived CDR1 and CDR2 are SEHNR and FQNEAQ (reference sequence). Trimming took 5 bases from V and 3 from J, leaving 14 bases between them. This CDR3 comprises 15 residues. CDR3 in amino acids: CASSLAGGHKNIQYF. CDR3 in DNA: TGTGCCAGCAGCCTTGCTGGGGGACACAAAAACATTCAGTACTTC.

This clonotype was observed a few times. This rearrangement joins TRBV4-3 to TRBJ1-3; no reliable D call. CDR3 length: 15 amino acids. CDR1 LGHNA and CDR2 YSLEER come from the germline V gene. With 1 base removed from V and 0 bases from J, the gap between germline ends came to 7 bases. The CDR3 spells CASSQAYGSGNTIYF. The CDR3 DNA follows: TGCGCCAGCAGCCAAGCGTACGGCTCTGGAAACACCATATATTTT.

This clonotype showed up just a few times. The genes are TRBV7-9 and TRBJ1-2; D might be TRBD1 (5 bases). Germline values: CDR1 SEHNR, CDR2 FQNEAQ (reference sequence). The CDR3 totals 14 residues. Trimming took 4 bases from V and 4 from J, leaving 13 bases between them. The CDR3 loop is CASSWDSTIYGYTF. The CDR3 bases are TGTGCCAGCAGCTGGGACTCGACAATCTATGGCTACACCTTC.

This clonotype occurred a few times. The chain uses TRBV28 and TRBJ1-1, with D hard to call. The CDR3 runs 20 residues. V was clipped by 0 bases and J by 0 bases, with 23 bases between them. CDR1 and CDR2 from the germline V gene are MDHEN and SYDVKM. Here the CDR3 DNA reads TGTGCCAGCAGTTTATGGCCGGGAACAGTTTCTCCAACCATGAACACTGAAGCTTTCTTT. This gives the protein CASSLWPGTVSPTMNTEAFF.

The J gene is TRBJ2-1, the V gene TRBV20-1; D uncertain. Trimming took 2 bases from V and 8 from J, leaving 10 bases between them. This CDR3 has 12 amino acids. Per the germline V gene, CDR1 is DFQATT and CDR2 is SNEGSKA (reference sequence). CDR3 region: CSARLFRDEQFF. DNA for the CDR3: TGCAGTGCTAGACTGTTCCGGGATGAGCAGTTCTTC.

This clonotype was counted a few times. The chain uses TRBV5-6 and TRBJ2-2; 8 positions agree with TRBD1. CDR1 SGHDT and CDR2 YYEEEE come from the germline V gene. The V gene end was trimmed by 3 bases and the J gene end by 5 bases; junction bases not matched to a gene: 6. CDR3 length: 15 amino acids. DNA for the CDR3: TGTGCCAGCAGCTCGACAGGGGTGGCGACCGGGGAGCTGTTTTTT. Protein product: CASSSTGVATGELFF.

V and J are TRBV5-1 and TRBJ2-7, with TRBD2 as a possible D gene (6 bases). The germline V and J ends were trimmed by 2 bases and 0 bases, with 9 bases remaining between them. Germline CDR1 and CDR2: SGHRS and YFSETQ. The CDR3 covers 14 residues. CDR3 region: CASSFLGGSYEQYF. CDR3 DNA sequence: TGCGCCAGCAGCTTTCTCGGGGGCTCCTACGAGCAGTACTTC.

CDR3 in amino acids: CASSQAGTTDTQYF. The DNA of the CDR3 is TGCGCCAGCAGCCAAGCCGGGACAACAGATACGCAGTATTTT. The chain recombines TRBV4-3 with TRBJ2-3, with D maybe TRBD1 (6 bases). The CDR3 has 14 amino acids. Germline loops: CDR1 LGHNA, CDR2 YSLEER. With 1 base removed from V and 3 bases from J, the gap between germline ends came to 8 bases.

The chain joins TRBV5-1 to TRBJ2-2, with D possibly being TRBD1 or TRBD2 (5 bases each). CDR3 size: 14 residues. In germline, CDR1 is SGHRS, CDR2 YFSETQ. V lost 4 bases, J lost 8 bases, and 15 bases lay in between. CDR3 DNA: TGCGCCAGCAGCCTAGGGACCGGCGAGGGGGAGCTGTTTTTT. It specifies CASSLGTGEGELFF.

The CDR3 protein is CASSLEASTYEQYV. CDR3 DNA: TGTGCCAGCAGCTTAGAGGCCAGTACCTACGAGCAGTACGTC. V gene TRBV7-8 combines with J gene TRBJ2-7; D call uncertain. This CDR3 has 14 amino acids. Germline V gives CDR1 SGHVS, CDR2 FQNEAQ. V was shortened by 1 base and J by 2 bases, with 9 bases between the two germline ends.

This clonotype was counted a few times. The chain employs TRBV6-1 and TRBJ1-5, with D possibly TRBD1 on 5 matching bases. V dropped 2 bases and J dropped 7 bases, with 12 bases sitting between them. Germline values: CDR1 MNHNS, CDR2 SASEGT. CDR3 length equals 14 residues. CDR3 in DNA: TGTGCCAGCAGTGAATCAGGGTTGGAACAGCCCCAGCATTTT. This encodes CASSESGLEQPQHF.

The chain joins TRBV7-9 to TRBJ1-2; TRBD1 matches 9 bases. Germline V gene data show CDR1 as SEHNR and CDR2 as FQNEAQ (reference sequence). The V gene end was trimmed by 6 bases and the J gene end by 7 bases; junction bases not matched to a gene: 6. This CDR3 has 13 residues. CDR3 sequence reads: CASRDRGNSGYTF. As DNA, the CDR3 is TGTGCCAGCAGGGACAGGGGTAATAGTGGCTACACCTTC.

V is TRBV29-1 and J is TRBJ2-7; D may correspond to TRBD1 or TRBD2 (5 bases each). The CDR3 is 12 residues long. V lost 6 bases and J 5 bases, leaving 14 bases between the germline ends. The germline V gene encodes CDR1 SQVTM and CDR2 ANQGSEA. This CDR3 is CSVQGRLNEQYF. CDR3 DNA: TGCAGCGTGCAGGGACGGCTAAACGAGCAGTACTTC.

CDR3 protein: CASSLDHSYEQYV. Here the CDR3 DNA reads TGTGCCAGCAGCTTAGATCACAGTTACGAGCAGTACGTC. This chain joins TRBV11-2 and TRBJ2-7, with D unclear. The CDR3 extends over 13 amino acids. CDR1 is SGHAT, CDR2 FQNNGV, per germline. V shed 0 bases and J shed 4 bases, with 7 bases lying between them.

The chain links TRBV12-3 or TRBV12-4 to TRBJ2-5; possible D gene TRBD1, 5 bases. Trimming shortened V by 8 bases and J by 1 base, and 8 bases separated the two germline ends. This CDR3 region has 12 residues. The CDR3 reads CASQGIQETQYF. CDR3 DNA sequence: TGTGCCAGCCAGGGTATCCAAGAGACCCAGTACTTC.

The gene calls are TRBV4-3 and TRBJ2-3, with 8 bases matching TRBD2. This CDR3 contains 17 residues. Per the germline V gene, CDR1 is LGHNA and CDR2 is YSLEER. The V gene end was trimmed by 4 bases and the J gene end by 5 bases; junction bases not matched to a gene: 14. The CDR3 DNA reads as TGCGCCAGCAGCCCACGACTCGGGGGGGGACTAGAAGATACGCAGTATTTT. This gives the protein CASSPRLGGGLEDTQYF.

The chain couples TRBV18 to TRBJ1-2; D gene unclear. V dropped 3 bases and J dropped 2 bases, with 7 bases sitting between them. This CDR3 contains 13 residues. Per germline, CDR1 KGHSH and CDR2 LQKENI. The CDR3 here is CASSPAQNYGYTF. CDR3 DNA: TGTGCCAGCTCACCGGCCCAGAACTATGGCTACACCTTC. The variable domain in full, with the rest retrieved from reference TRBV18 and TRBJ1-2, is NAGVMQNPRHLVRRRGQEARLRCSPMKGHSHVYWYRQLPEEGLKFMVYLQKENIIDESGMPKERFSAEFPKEGPSILRIQQVVRGDSAAYFCASSPAQNYGYTFGSGTRLTVV.

This clonotype was detected many times. V gene TRBV4-3 combines with J gene TRBJ2-1; the D gene is possibly TRBD2 (5 bases). Germline V lookup: CDR1 LGHNA, CDR2 YSLEER. The V end lost 0 bases, the J end lost 0 bases, and 12 bases lay between the germline ends. This CDR3 is built from 17 residues. CDR3: CASSQDLQTNSYNEQFF. CDR3 coding DNA: TGCGCCAGCAGCCAAGACCTCCAGACTAACTCCTACAATGAGCAGTTCTTC.